The T cell receptor (beta chain) under discussion was sequenced for a study of regulatory T cells in long-lasting Graves disease. According to the study, TCR beta libraries were built with iRepertoire HTBI primers and CDR3-region Arm-PCR. Each CDR3 protein is one row after TCRdb ran MiXCR on the multiplex PCR reads. The table lists roughly 420,000 distinct CDR3 sequences, about 16% of them singletons. This clonotype has only a few counts. Its antigen remains unidentified. This CDR3 has 13 amino acids. Trimming removed 4 bases from V and 7 bases from J, with 13 bases in between. Germline CDR1 and CDR2: ENHRY and SYGVKD. Time point here: newly diagnosed GD, antithyroid drugs for less than 3 months. From PBMCs, RNA was extracted and then used to make the TCR library. American Thyroid Association guidelines defined how Graves' disease was diagnosed. Patients came through an endocrinology department, and that department was in Xi'an, China.

Notes on the study in general: Favored usage of TRBV28, TRBJ1-2 and TRBJ2-5 was recorded in persistent disease.

This TCR was sampled from a female donor with Graves disease. The rearrangement links TRBV10-3 to TRBJ1-1, with D uncertain. The material was peripheral blood mononuclear cells (PBMCs), obtained at new diagnosis, from a patient treated with antithyroid drugs. CDR3 nucleotide sequence: TGTGCCATCAGTGGGGGTTACGGATTTGAAGCTTTCTTT. This gives the protein CAISGGYGFEAFF.